One and the same sample provided the 29 T cell receptor beta chains below, sequenced in a study of cytomegalovirus exposure and HLA in healthy donors (dated by TCRdb to about 2017). Library method: the immunoSEQ multiplex PCR assay. For the multiplex PCR, a mixture combining 60 forward primers for TCR Vbeta segments and 13 reverse primers for TCR Jbeta segments was used. Here the immuneACCESS table is served through TCRdb, limited to in-frame sequences with V and J called. Missing clones are a known gap in these copies; in checked studies unresolved V genes cover under half, and the rest lacks a known reason. The table for this sample lists 90,000 to 150,000 clones; approximately 80% of them were counted only once. In total, the top ten clones hold about 2.4% of the sample. Material: PBMCs. The receptors were gathered from a woman aged 40 to 50 in good health and CMV-seronegative.

The chain uses TRBV7-9 and TRBJ1-1; D not resolved. Looked up from germline, CDR1 is SEHNR and CDR2 is FQNEAQ (reference sequence). The V gene lost 4 bases and the J gene lost 11 bases, with 14 bases spanning the gap. This CDR3 has 12 residues. In DNA form, the CDR3 reads TGTGCCAGCAGCTACGGTTCCGTCGATGCTTTCTTT. As protein: CASSYGSVDAFF.

The J gene is TRBJ1-2, the V gene TRBV6-5; D possibly corresponds to TRBD1 (5 bases). CDR1 and CDR2 from the germline V gene are MNHEY and SVGAGI. The V end lost 3 bases, the J end lost 7 bases, and 15 bases lay between the germline ends. The CDR3 has 14 residues. The DNA for the CDR3 is TGTGCCAGCAGTTATCGAGCAGGGCCGAGTGGCTACACCTTC. Protein sequence: CASSYRAGPSGYTF.

The genes are TRBV30 and TRBJ2-3; the match to TRBD2 covers 8 bases. V gave up 8 bases and J gave up 7 bases; unmatched junction bases: 14. This CDR3 spans 14 amino acids. Germline values: CDR1 GTSNPN, CDR2 SVGIG (reference sequence). The CDR3 DNA is TGTGCCCTCACAGCGGGGGAAGGGACTCATACGCAGTATTTT. Translated, it gives CALTAGEGTHTQYF.

The sample holds a few counts of this clone. V gene TRBV4-2 combines with J gene TRBJ2-3; 10 nucleotides agree with TRBD2. Unmatched junction bases numbered 9, after V lost 0 bases and J lost 3 bases. Germline V lookup: CDR1 LGHNA, CDR2 YNFKEQ. The CDR3 contains 18 residues. The CDR3 region has the DNA TGTGCCAGCAGCCAAGAACGGTCTAGCGGGAGACGTACAGATACGCAGTATTTT. Protein: CASSQERSSGRRTDTQYF.

The rearrangement uses TRBV5-1 and TRBJ1-6, with D unclear. V was pared by 4 bases and J by 8 bases, with 10 bases between. This CDR3 contains 13 residues. CDR1 and CDR2 (germline): SGHRS, YFSETQ. The CDR3 nucleotides are TGCGCCAGCAGCCTAACTCCATATTCACCCCTCCACTTT. It is translated as CASSLTPYSPLHF. The whole variable domain, filled in from reference TRBV5-1 and TRBJ1-6, reads KAGVTQTPRYLIKTRGQQVTLSCSPISGHRSVSWYQQTPGQGLQFLFEYFSETQRNKGNFPGRFSGRQFSNSRSEMNVSTLELGDSALYLCASSLTPYSPLHFGNGTRLTVT.

V and J are TRBV6-6 and TRBJ2-3, with 16 bases fitting TRBD2. The CDR3 is 15 amino acids. V dropped 11 bases and J dropped 5; count of bases not matched to a gene: 7. Per germline, CDR1 MNHNY and CDR2 SVGAGI (reference sequence). DNA of the CDR3: TGTGCCGGGGGTGGGACTAGCGGGGGGGTAGATACGCAGTATTTT. Residues: CAGGGTSGGVDTQYF.

This clone was observed a single time. V usage is TRBV18 and J usage is TRBJ2-7; 11 nucleotides agree with TRBD1. This CDR3 contains 16 residues. CDR1 is KGHSH and CDR2 is LQKENI in the germline V gene. V was pared by 6 bases and J by 0 bases, with 7 bases of the junction left unmatched. Written as DNA, the CDR3 is TGTGCCAGCTCCTCGAAAGGGACAGGGGGCTCCTACGAGCAGTACTTC. Residues: CASSSKGTGGSYEQYF.

The sample holds a few counts of this clone. V gene TRBV27 combines with J gene TRBJ2-3; TRBD2 is a possible D gene (5 bases). The CDR3 extends over 16 amino acids. The V gene lost 7 bases and the J gene lost 3 bases, with 20 bases spanning the gap. The V gene's germline CDR1 is MNHEY and CDR2 SMNVEV (reference sequence). CDR3 sequence (DNA): TGTGCCAGCAACCCGCTAGCTGGAGGCGGGACAGATACGCAGTATTTT. Its protein is CASNPLAGGGTDTQYF.

The rearrangement joins TRBV6-6 to TRBJ2-3; 7 bases match TRBD1. The CDR3 consists of 12 residues. CDR1 is MNHNY and CDR2 is SVGAGI in the germline V gene (reference sequence). J was trimmed by 5 bases and V by 7 bases; bases with no gene match: 3. CDR3 loop: CASTPGGDTQYF. The CDR3 DNA reads as TGTGCCAGCACCCCAGGGGGAGATACGCAGTATTTT.

The rearrangement links TRBV6-4 to TRBJ2-1; 8 bases are shared with TRBD2. V shed 5 bases, J shed 6 bases, and the junction held 12 bases outside the gene matches. CDR1 is MRHNA and CDR2 is SNTAGT in the germline V gene. This CDR3 is built from 16 residues. The CDR3 here is CASSISSGGVSNEQFF. The CDR3 DNA sequence: TGTGCCAGCAGTATTTCTTCGGGAGGGGTCTCCAATGAGCAGTTCTTC.

V gene TRBV15 combines with J gene TRBJ1-5; 7 nucleotides line up with TRBD1. After removal of 3 bases from V and 7 bases from J, the junction contained 3 bases not matched to a gene. The CDR3 is made up of 13 amino acids. The V gene's germline CDR1 is LNHNV and CDR2 YYDKDF (reference sequence). Here the CDR3 DNA reads TGTGCCACCAGCAGTACAGGGGTACAGCCCCAGCATTTT. Translating gives CATSSTGVQPQHF.

V and J are TRBV5-6 and TRBJ2-7; D is possibly TRBD1 (5 bases). CDR3 length: 15 amino acids. V was clipped by 2 bases and J by 2 bases, with 14 bases between them. CDR1 and CDR2 (germline): SGHDT, YYEEEE. The CDR3 DNA follows: TGTGCCAGCAGCTTTTGGACAATTAAGACCTACGAGCAGTACTTC. Translation: CASSFWTIKTYEQYF.

The V gene is TRBV6-5, the J gene TRBJ1-1; D is ambiguous. V dropped 6 bases and J dropped 1 base, with 9 bases sitting between them. The V gene's germline CDR1 is MNHEY and CDR2 SVGAGI. CDR3 length: 13 residues. The CDR3: CASSVYSNTEAFF. The CDR3 DNA is TGTGCCAGCAGCGTCTACTCGAACACTGAAGCTTTCTTT.

V gene TRBV5-4 combines with J gene TRBJ1-1, with D perhaps TRBD1 (6 bases). The CDR3 has 14 amino acids. Germline CDR1 and CDR2: SGHNT and YYREEE (reference sequence). Trimming removed 1 base from V and 1 base from J, with 8 bases in between. The CDR3 sequence: CASSLTRGNTEAFF. In DNA, the CDR3 is TGTGCCAGCAGCTTGACCAGGGGGAACACTGAAGCTTTCTTT.

This clone was seen just once. The chain recombines TRBV10-1 with TRBJ2-5; TRBD1 matches 9 bases. Trimming removed 2 bases from V and 3 bases from J; junction bases left unmatched: 4. Germline CDR1 reads WNHNN; CDR2 reads SYGVQD (reference sequence). This CDR3 spans 15 amino acids. This CDR3 is CASSETGGPEETQYF. The CDR3 DNA is TGCGCCAGCAGTGAGACAGGGGGCCCGGAAGAGACCCAGTACTTC.

This clone turned up a few times. This chain joins TRBV30 and TRBJ2-1; 9 bases fit TRBD1. V dropped 3 bases and J dropped 5; count of bases not matched to a gene: 5. The germline V gene has CDR1 GTSNPN and CDR2 SVGIG (reference sequence). The CDR3 is 14 amino acids. The CDR3 reads CAWSTDRGNNEQFF. The CDR3 DNA follows: TGTGCCTGGAGCACGGACAGGGGCAACAATGAGCAGTTCTTC.

The chain uses TRBV18 and TRBJ2-6; 9 nucleotides line up with TRBD1. CDR1 is KGHSH and CDR2 is LQKENI in the germline V gene. This CDR3 region has 19 residues. The V and J ends lost 3 bases and 1 base, in that order; junction bases with no gene match: 10. CDR3 sequence (DNA): TGTGCCAGCTCACCCGAGGGGACAGGGATCTTTTCTGGGGCCAACGTCCTGACTTTC. Amino acid sequence: CASSPEGTGIFSGANVLTF. Supplemented by reference TRBV18 and TRBJ2-6, the full variable domain reads NAGVMQNPRHLVRRRGQEARLRCSPMKGHSHVYWYRQLPEEGLKFMVYLQKENIIDESGMPKERFSAEFPKEGPSILRIQQVVRGDSAAYFCASSPEGTGIFSGANVLTFGAGSRLTVL.

The chain recombines TRBV21-1 with TRBJ2-5; the listed D gene, TRBD1, was not tested against the DNA. TRBV21-1 is described as a pseudogene. This CDR3 has 18 residues. CDR3 DNA: TGTGCCAGCAGCCGAAGGGGGGGACAGGGGGGCGGGTATGAGACCCAGTACTTC. Its translation is CASSRRGGQGGGYETQYF.

The chain carries TRBV2 and TRBJ2-3, with TRBD2 identical over 10 bases. With 8 bases clipped from V and 5 bases from J, the junction kept 7 bases outside the gene matches. The CDR3 totals 14 residues. The germline V gene encodes CDR1 SNHLY and CDR2 FYNNEI. For the CDR3, the DNA is TGTGCCAGCGAGCGGGGGGGCCAGGTAGATACGCAGTATTTT. Protein: CASERGGQVDTQYF. The full variable domain, its missing parts supplied by reference TRBV2 and TRBJ2-3, is EPEVTQTPSHQVTQMGQEVILRCVPISNHLYFYWYRQILGQKVEFLVSFYNNEISEKSEIFDDQFSVERPDGSNFTLKIRSTKLEDSAMYFCASERGGQVDTQYFGPGTRLTVL.

This chain links TRBV7-2 with TRBJ1-6; D call uncertain. This CDR3 is built from 15 residues. Germline V gives CDR1 SGHTA, CDR2 FQGNSA. The V and J ends lost 3 bases and 3 bases respectively, with 9 bases between them. In DNA, the CDR3 is TGTGCCAGCAGCTTGGGCAATGTCTATAATTCACCCCTCCACTTT. It yields the protein CASSLGNVYNSPLHF.

CDR3 amino acids: CASSLGRGGNTGELFF. CDR3 bases: TGTGCCAGCAGCTTAGGGCGGGGGGGCAACACCGGGGAGCTGTTTTTT. The chain uses TRBV7-2 and TRBJ2-2, with 9 nucleotides matching TRBD2. Germline V gene data show CDR1 as SGHTA and CDR2 as FQGNSA. There are 16 residues in the CDR3. The junction had 2 bases not matched to a gene; V was cut back by 1 base and J by 2 bases. Drawing the rest from reference TRBV7-2 and TRBJ2-2, the complete variable domain is GAGVSQSPSNKVTEKGKDVELRCDPISGHTALYWYRQSLGQGLEFLIYFQGNSAPDKSGLPSDRFSAERTGGSVSTLTIQRTQQEDSAVYLCASSLGRGGNTGELFFGEGSRLTVL.

The chain has TRBV28 and TRBJ1-2, with TRBD1 matching 10 bases. V lost 6 bases and J lost 4; bases outside the gene matches: 8. The CDR3 runs 15 residues. CDR1 is MDHEN and CDR2 is SYDVKM in the germline V gene. The CDR3 bases are TGTGCCAGCAGGCCCCGGGACAGGGGCGTCTATGGCTACACCTTC. This translates into CASRPRDRGVYGYTF.

This clone was counted a single time. V gene TRBV2 combines with J gene TRBJ1-2, with 11 bases that match TRBD1. Per the germline V gene, CDR1 is SNHLY and CDR2 is FYNNEI. This CDR3 spans 13 amino acids. V was clipped by 7 bases and J by 8 bases; unmatched bases: 6. The CDR3 coding sequence is TGTGCCAGCACCGGACAGGGGGCGAGGGGCTACACCTTC. Amino acids: CASTGQGARGYTF.

The chain couples TRBV27 to TRBJ1-2; TRBD1 aligns across 9 bases. CDR1 is MNHEY and CDR2 is SMNVEV in the germline V gene (reference sequence). CDR3 length equals 16 residues. J gave up 0 bases and V 4 bases, and 6 bases lay outside the gene matches. The CDR3 DNA follows: TGTGCCAGCAGTTACCAAGGACAGGGGACTAACTATGGCTACACCTTC. It translates to CASSYQGQGTNYGYTF.

The chain is built from TRBV7-6 and TRBJ1-5; D unresolved. V dropped 1 base and J dropped 0 bases, with 7 bases sitting between them. Germline-derived CDR1 and CDR2 are SGHVS and FNYEAQ. The CDR3 has 15 residues. In nucleotides, the CDR3 is TGTGCCAGCAGCTTAGAGGCGGCTAGCAATCAGCCCCAGCATTTT. Translation gives CASSLEAASNQPQHF.

This chain uses TRBV6-1 with TRBJ2-7, with 10 bases that match TRBD2. V lost 0 bases, J lost 2 bases, and 4 bases stayed unmatched. Germline V lookup: CDR1 MNHNS, CDR2 SASEGT. CDR3 size: 16 residues. Written as DNA, the CDR3 is TGTGCCAGCAGTGAAGCAAGGACTAGCGGCCCCTACGAGCAGTACTTC. Amino acid sequence: CASSEARTSGPYEQYF.

The chain is built from TRBV5-6 and TRBJ2-1; TRBD2 aligns across 11 bases. The CDR3 is 13 amino acids. J lost 16 bases, V lost 4 bases, and 10 bases had no gene match. CDR1 is SGHDT, CDR2 YYEEEE, per germline. CDR3: CASSEDLAGGKFF. Written as DNA, the CDR3 is TGTGCCAGCAGCGAAGACCTAGCGGGAGGTAAATTCTTC.

This chain connects TRBV10-2 to TRBJ1-2; D uncertain. CDR1 is WSHSY, CDR2 SAAADI, per germline. There are 14 residues in the CDR3. V was clipped by 3 bases and J by 5 bases, with 13 bases between them. Here the CDR3 DNA reads TGCGCCAGCAGTGAAAAGGTGGGCCCTTATGGCTACACCTTC. It yields the protein CASSEKVGPYGYTF.

The gene calls are TRBV5-1 and TRBJ2-7, with 10 bases fitting TRBD1. From germline, CDR1 is SGHRS and CDR2 YFSETQ. Unmatched junction bases numbered 8, after V lost 4 bases and J lost 7 bases. The CDR3 has 14 residues. The CDR3: CASSPRQGAGEQYF. The DNA for the CDR3 is TGCGCCAGCAGCCCGCGACAGGGGGCAGGAGAGCAGTACTTC.